This is a list of T cell receptor beta chains from one sample in a study of shared clonotypes between healthy human individuals. The data were produced by immunoSEQ multiplex PCR, yet TCRdb's version contains in-frame clones alone and is incomplete. The data hold approximately 530,000 clones, with about 96% observed a single time. The sequenced sample was naive CD4+ T cells sorted from blood. The source of these receptors is a woman between 25 and 40 years old in good health. Both conserved end residues are part of each CDR3. Each record gives: D gene, clone size, J gene, V gene, CDR3 protein, CDR3 DNA. D genes are given only for firm matches. Not every row has a clone size; where given, it reads once, few, many or a size class.

NA,once,TRBJ2-7,TRBV23-1,CATRGDRSCEQYF,TGCGCCACACGGGGGGACAGATCTTGCGAGCAGTACTTC
NA,NA,TRBJ1-2,TRBV30,CAWSVDRANYGYTF,TGTGCCTGGAGTGTGGACAGAGCTAACTATGGCTACACCTTC
NA,NA,TRBJ2-7,TRBV2,CASNFRTGREQYF,TGTGCCAGCAATTTTAGGACCGGTCGCGAGCAGTACTTC
NA,NA,TRBJ1-3,TRBV18,CASSPGAAGNTIYF,TGTGCCAGCTCACCAGGGGCGGCCGGAAACACCATATATTTT
TRBD2,NA,TRBJ2-7,TRBV4-1,CASSQDPSGSRRPYEQYF,TGCGCCAGCAGCCAAGATCCTAGCGGGAGTAGGCGTCCCTACGAGCAGTACTTC
NA,NA,TRBJ1-5,TRBV6-1,CASSPGLWNQPQHF,TGTGCCAGCAGTCCAGGGTTATGGAATCAGCCCCAGCATTTT
NA,NA,TRBJ1-3,TRBV11-2,CASSLGGGYGNTIYF,TGTGCCAGCAGCTTAGGAGGGGGTTACGGAAACACCATATATTTT
NA,NA,TRBJ1-2,TRBV2,CASRGAGDKYGYTF,TGTGCCAGCAGGGGGGCAGGGGATAAGTATGGCTACACCTTC
NA,NA,TRBJ2-2,TRBV2,CASSEQGNGELFF,TGTGCCAGCAGCGAACAGGGTAACGGGGAGCTGTTTTTT
TRBD2,NA,TRBJ2-1,TRBV7-9,CASSLTSGSQNEQFF,TGTGCCAGCAGCTTGACTAGCGGGAGTCAAAATGAGCAGTTCTTC
NA,NA,TRBJ2-1,TRBV27,CASSQVGTIYNEQFF,TGTGCCAGCAGTCAGGTCGGGACCATATACAATGAGCAGTTCTTC
NA,NA,TRBJ2-7,TRBV28,CASNTGSSYEQYF,TGTGCCAGCAATACGGGTAGCTCCTACGAGCAGTACTTC
NA,NA,TRBJ2-5,TRBV6-5,CASSLSSTQETQYF,TGTGCCAGCAGCCTGAGTAGTACCCAAGAGACCCAGTACTTC
NA,NA,TRBJ2-3,TRBV12-1,CASSLPGLAGTDTQYF,TGTGCCAGCAGCTTACCCGGACTAGCGGGGACAGATACGCAGTATTTT
NA,NA,TRBJ2-2,TRBV27,CASRTVNTGELFF,TGTGCCAGCAGGACAGTGAACACCGGGGAGCTGTTTTTT
TRBD2,once,TRBJ2-1,TRBV2,CASSEVWEGNEQFF,TGTGCCAGCAGTGAGGTTTGGGAGGGGAATGAGCAGTTCTTC
TRBD1,NA,TRBJ1-1,TRBV28,CATTPGQGYTEAFF,TGTGCCACCACACCGGGACAGGGCTACACTGAAGCTTTCTTT
NA,once,TRBJ2-6,TRBV19,CASSIGVAGANVLTF,TGTGCCAGTAGTATAGGGGTAGCTGGGGCCAACGTCCTGACTTTC
NA,NA,TRBJ1-2,TRBV25-1,CASSDGTTYGYTF,TGTGCCAGCAGTGACGGAACAACCTATGGCTACACCTTC
TRBD1,NA,TRBJ2-1,TRBV2,CASSEARQGSGQFF,TGTGCCAGCAGTGAAGCTAGACAGGGTTCTGGGCAGTTCTTC
NA,NA,TRBJ2-7,TRBV2,CASSAGASRNSYEQYF,TGTGCCAGCAGTGCAGGAGCTTCCAGGAACTCCTACGAGCAGTACTTC
NA,once,TRBJ1-1,TRBV6-5,CASSFKGLGTEAFF,TGTGCCAGCAGTTTCAAGGGGTTGGGGACTGAAGCTTTCTTT
NA,NA,TRBJ1-2,TRBV11-2,CASSLDGRNYGYTF,TGTGCCAGCAGCTTAGATGGCAGGAACTATGGCTACACCTTC
NA,NA,TRBJ2-3,TRBV5-4,CASSLVSSPTDTQYF,TGTGCCAGCAGCTTGGTTAGCTCCCCCACAGATACGCAGTATTTT
NA,NA,TRBJ1-2,TRBV28,CASSLPGAASVYGYTF,TGTGCCAGCAGTTTACCGGGGGCCGCTTCTGTCTATGGCTACACCTTC
TRBD2,once,TRBJ2-1,TRBV6-6,CASSYNQASGHNEQFF,TGTGCCAGCAGTTATAATCAGGCTAGCGGCCACAATGAGCAGTTCTTC
NA,NA,TRBJ2-7,TRBV11-2,CASSSPGFGSYEQYF,TGTGCCAGCAGCTCACCAGGGTTTGGATCCTACGAGCAGTACTTC
TRBD2,once,TRBJ2-1,TRBV5-1,CASSLIPLRAGGPDEQFF,TGCGCCAGCAGCTTGATCCCTTTGAGAGCGGGAGGTCCCGATGAGCAGTTCTTC
NA,NA,TRBJ1-4,TRBV7-6,CASSSRANEKLFF,TGTGCCAGCAGCTCGAGGGCAAATGAAAAACTGTTTTTT
TRBD1,NA,TRBJ2-2,TRBV19,CASNHRGPLFF,TGTGCCAGTAACCACAGGGGGCCGCTGTTTTTT
NA,NA,TRBJ1-4,TRBV5-3,CARSATGFDEKLFF,TGTGCCAGAAGCGCGACAGGTTTTGACGAAAAACTGTTTTTT
NA,NA,TRBJ2-7,TRBV19,CASSISGSGVSSEQYF,TGTGCCAGTAGTATATCGGGGTCAGGGGTCTCCTCCGAGCAGTACTTC